This TCR beta chain was retrieved from a study of T cells expressing NK-cell markers. Across the study: Each TCR beta repertoire originated in sorted T cells that were CD3+CD56+NKG2C+, CD3+CD56+NKG2C- or CD3+CD56-NKG2C+. Study observations and caveats: HCMV specificity was not established for the expanded NKG2C+ T cell clones. In several donors, dominant clonotypes made up roughly 28.3-65% of CD3+CD56-NKG2C+ cells.

On this clonotype itself: No antigen is known for it.

CDR3 length: 13 amino acids. TCRdb reprocessed the 5' RACE reads; each CDR3 protein has one entry and no DNA is given. The sample shows about 260,000 distinct CDR3 sequences, and roughly 4.2% sits with its ten largest clones. The chain combines TRBV12-3 or TRBV12-4 with TRBJ1-1. The material sequenced was blood T cells: a sorted CD56 or NKG2C T cell subset, CD4+ or CD8+ T cells, or bulk PBMC T cells (not recorded which). This sequence originates from a woman aged 18-70 years in good health. The CDR3 loop is CASSFGSDTEAFF.